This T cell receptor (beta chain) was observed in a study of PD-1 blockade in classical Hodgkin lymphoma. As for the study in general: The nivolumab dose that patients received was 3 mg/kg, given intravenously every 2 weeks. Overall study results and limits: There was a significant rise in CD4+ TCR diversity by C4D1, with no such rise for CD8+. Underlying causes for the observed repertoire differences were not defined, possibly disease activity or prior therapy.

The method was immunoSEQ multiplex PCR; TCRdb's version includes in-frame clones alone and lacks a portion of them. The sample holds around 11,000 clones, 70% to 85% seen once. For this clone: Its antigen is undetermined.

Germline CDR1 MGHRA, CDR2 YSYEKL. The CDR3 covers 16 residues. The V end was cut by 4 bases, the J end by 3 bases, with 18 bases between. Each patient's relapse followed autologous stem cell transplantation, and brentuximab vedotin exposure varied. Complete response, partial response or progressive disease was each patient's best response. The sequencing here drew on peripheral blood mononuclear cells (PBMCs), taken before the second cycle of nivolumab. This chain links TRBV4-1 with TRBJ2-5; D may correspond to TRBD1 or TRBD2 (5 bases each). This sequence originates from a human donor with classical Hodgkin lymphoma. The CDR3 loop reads CASSLPPGRGKETQYF. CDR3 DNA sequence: TGCGCCAGCAGCCTGCCACCGGGACGGGGAAAAGAGACCCAGTACTTC.